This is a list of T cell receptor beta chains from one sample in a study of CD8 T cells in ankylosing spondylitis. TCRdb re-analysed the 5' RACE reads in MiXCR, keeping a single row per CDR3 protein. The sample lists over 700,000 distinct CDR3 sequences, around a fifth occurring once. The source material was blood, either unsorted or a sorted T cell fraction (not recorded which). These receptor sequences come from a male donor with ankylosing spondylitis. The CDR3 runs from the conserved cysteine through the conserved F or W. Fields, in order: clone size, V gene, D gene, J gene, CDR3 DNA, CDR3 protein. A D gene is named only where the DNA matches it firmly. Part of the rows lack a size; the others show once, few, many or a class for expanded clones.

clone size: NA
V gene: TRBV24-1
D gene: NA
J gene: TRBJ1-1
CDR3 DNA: TGTGCCACCAGTGATTCCAGGGCTGGCGACACTGAAGCTTTCTTT
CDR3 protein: CATSDSRAGDTEAFF

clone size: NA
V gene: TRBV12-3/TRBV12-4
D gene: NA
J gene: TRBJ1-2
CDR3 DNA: TGTGCCAGCACCATTCCACGGGGCCGGGACCGCAACTATGGCTACACCTTC
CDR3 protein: CASTIPRGRDRNYGYTF

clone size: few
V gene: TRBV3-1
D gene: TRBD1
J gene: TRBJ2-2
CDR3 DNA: TGTGCCAGCAGACAGGGACAGACGAACACCGGGGAGCTGTTTTTT
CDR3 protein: CASRQGQTNTGELFF

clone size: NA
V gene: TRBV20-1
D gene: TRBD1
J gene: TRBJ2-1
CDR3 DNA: TGCAGTGCTAACTGGGGGGACAGGGAGTTCTTC
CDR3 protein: CSANWGDREFF

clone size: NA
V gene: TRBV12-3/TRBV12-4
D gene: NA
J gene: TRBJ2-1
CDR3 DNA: TGTGCCAGCAGTTCGGTTTCGGGGGAATCCTACAATGAGCAGTTCTTC
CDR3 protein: CASSSVSGESYNEQFF

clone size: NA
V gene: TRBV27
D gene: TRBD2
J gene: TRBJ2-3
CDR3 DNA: TGTGCCAGCAGTCCCCCCCCGGGGCGGGGGGACCTAACGCAGTATTTT
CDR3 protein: CASSPPPGRGDLTQYF

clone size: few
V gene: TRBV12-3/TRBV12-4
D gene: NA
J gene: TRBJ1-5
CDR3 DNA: TGTGCCAGCAGAATGGGGGGGAATAGCAATCAGCCCCAGCATTTT
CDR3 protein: CASRMGGNSNQPQHF

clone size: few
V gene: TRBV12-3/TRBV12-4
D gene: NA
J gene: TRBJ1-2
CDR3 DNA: TGTGCCAGCACCGCCCAGGGGTGGGATGGCTACACCTTC
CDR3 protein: CASTAQGWDGYTF

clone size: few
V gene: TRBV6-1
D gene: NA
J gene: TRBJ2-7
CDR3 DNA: TGTGCCAGCAGTGGATCCGCGATCTACGAGCAGTACTTC
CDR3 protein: CASSGSAIYEQYF

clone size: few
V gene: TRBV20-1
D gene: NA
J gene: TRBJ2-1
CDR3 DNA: TGCAGTGCTAGAAACAGGGTCCCCTACAATGAGCAGTTCTTC
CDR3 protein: CSARNRVPYNEQFF

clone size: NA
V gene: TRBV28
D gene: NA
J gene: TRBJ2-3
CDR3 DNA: TGTGCCAGCAGTTCCCACAGTCTAGATACGCAGTATTTT
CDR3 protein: CASSSHSLDTQYF

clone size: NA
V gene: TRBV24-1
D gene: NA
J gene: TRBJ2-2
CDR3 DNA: TGTGCCACCCTAGTTCCGAACACCGGGGAGCTGTTTTTT
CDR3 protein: CATLVPNTGELFF

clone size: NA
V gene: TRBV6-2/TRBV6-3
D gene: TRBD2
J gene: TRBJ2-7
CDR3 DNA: TGTGCCAGCAGTTGGAAGACTAGCGGGAGTTACTTCTACGAGCAGTACTTC
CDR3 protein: CASSWKTSGSYFYEQYF

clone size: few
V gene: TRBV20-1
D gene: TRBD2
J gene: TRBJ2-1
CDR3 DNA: TGCAGTGCTAGCGAGGGCGGGGGGGCCCCCTACAATGAGCAGTTCTTC
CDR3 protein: CSASEGGGAPYNEQFF

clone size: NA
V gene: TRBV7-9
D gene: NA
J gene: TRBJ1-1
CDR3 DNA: TGTGCCAGCAGCTCCCTGGGGAGCAACACTGAAGCTTTCTTT
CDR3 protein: CASSSLGSNTEAFF

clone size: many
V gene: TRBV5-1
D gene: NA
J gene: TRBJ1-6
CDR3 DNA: TGCGCCAGCAGCTTGGGACAGCTTCCCAATTCACCCCTCCACTTT
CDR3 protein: CASSLGQLPNSPLHF

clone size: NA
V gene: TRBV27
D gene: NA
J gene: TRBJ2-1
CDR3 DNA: TGTGCCAGCAGTTTATCGTTCTACACTAACAATGAGCAGTTCTTC
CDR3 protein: CASSLSFYTNNEQFF

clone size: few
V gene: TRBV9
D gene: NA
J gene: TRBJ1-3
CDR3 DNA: TGTGCCAGCAGCGTAGGGCAGCTTACTCTCTCTGGAAACACCATATATTTT
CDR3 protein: CASSVGQLTLSGNTIYF

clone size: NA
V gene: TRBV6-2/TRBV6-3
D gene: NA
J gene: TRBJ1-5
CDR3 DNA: TGTGCCAGCAGGCCCCCGTTGACAGGGCCCCAGCATTTT
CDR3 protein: CASRPPLTGPQHF

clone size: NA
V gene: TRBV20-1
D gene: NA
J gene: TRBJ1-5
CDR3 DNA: TGCAGTGCTAGTAGATTCGCCCACCTAAATCAGCCCCAGCATTTT
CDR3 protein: CSASRFAHLNQPQHF

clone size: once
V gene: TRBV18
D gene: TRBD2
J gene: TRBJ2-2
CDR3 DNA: TGTGCCAGCTCACCACGATCTAGCGGGAGTGACACCGGGGAGCTGTTTTTT
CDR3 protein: CASSPRSSGSDTGELFF

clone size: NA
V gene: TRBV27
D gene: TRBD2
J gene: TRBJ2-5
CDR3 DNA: TGTGCCAGCAGCCCGGGAGGGGGAGGGCCGCGGGAGACCCAGTACTTC
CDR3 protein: CASSPGGGGPRETQYF

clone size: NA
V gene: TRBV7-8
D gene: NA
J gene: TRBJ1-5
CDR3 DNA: TGTGCCAGCAGCTTAATCGGGGGAGGTGGCAATCAGCCCCAGCATTTT
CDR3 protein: CASSLIGGGGNQPQHF

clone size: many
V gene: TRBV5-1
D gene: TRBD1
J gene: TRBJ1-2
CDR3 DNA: TGCGCCAGCAGCGTAGGACAGGGGAGTAACTATGGCTACACCTTC
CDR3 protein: CASSVGQGSNYGYTF

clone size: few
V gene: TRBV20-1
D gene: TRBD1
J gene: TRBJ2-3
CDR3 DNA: TGCAGTGCTAGGGGACAGCTCACAGATACGCAGTATTTT
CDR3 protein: CSARGQLTDTQYF

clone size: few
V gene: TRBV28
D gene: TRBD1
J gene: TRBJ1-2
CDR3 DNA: TGTGCCAGCACCGGGGGACAGAACTATGGCTACACCTTC
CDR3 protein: CASTGGQNYGYTF

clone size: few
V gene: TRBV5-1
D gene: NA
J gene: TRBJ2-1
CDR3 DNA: TGCGCCAGCGGCCTACTCGCCAGCGGAGATTACAATGAGCAGTTCTTC
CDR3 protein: CASGLLASGDYNEQFF

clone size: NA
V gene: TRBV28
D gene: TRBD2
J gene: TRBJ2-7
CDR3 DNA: TGTGCCAGCAGGGGACTAGCGGGAGTTTGGCAGTACTTC
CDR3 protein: CASRGLAGVWQYF

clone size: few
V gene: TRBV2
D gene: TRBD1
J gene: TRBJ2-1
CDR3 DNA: TGTGCCAGCAGTTCGACAGGGGGCGGATGGGATGAGCAGTTCTTC
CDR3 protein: CASSSTGGGWDEQFF

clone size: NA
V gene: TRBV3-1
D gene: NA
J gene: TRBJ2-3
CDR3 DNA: TGTGCCAGCAGCCAAGGGTACGACACAGATACGCAGTATTTT
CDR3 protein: CASSQGYDTDTQYF

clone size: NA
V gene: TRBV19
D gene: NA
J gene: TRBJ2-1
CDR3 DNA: TGTGCCAGTAGTATCCTTGCGAACAATGAGCAGTTCTTC
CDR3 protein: CASSILANNEQFF

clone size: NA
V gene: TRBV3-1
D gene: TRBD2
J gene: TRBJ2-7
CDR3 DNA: TGTGCCAGCAGCCAAGTACGGGAGGGAGGGACGTACGAGCAGTACTTC
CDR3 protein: CASSQVREGGTYEQYF

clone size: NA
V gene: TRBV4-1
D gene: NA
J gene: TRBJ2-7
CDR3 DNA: TGCGCCAGCAGCCAAGTGGAGGGACAAGGCTACGAGCAGTACTTC
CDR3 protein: CASSQVEGQGYEQYF

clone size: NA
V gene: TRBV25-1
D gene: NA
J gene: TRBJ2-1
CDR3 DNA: TGTGCCAGCAGTGAATCTGGGGACCCTGCAGGGGAGCAGTTCTTC
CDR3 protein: CASSESGDPAGEQFF